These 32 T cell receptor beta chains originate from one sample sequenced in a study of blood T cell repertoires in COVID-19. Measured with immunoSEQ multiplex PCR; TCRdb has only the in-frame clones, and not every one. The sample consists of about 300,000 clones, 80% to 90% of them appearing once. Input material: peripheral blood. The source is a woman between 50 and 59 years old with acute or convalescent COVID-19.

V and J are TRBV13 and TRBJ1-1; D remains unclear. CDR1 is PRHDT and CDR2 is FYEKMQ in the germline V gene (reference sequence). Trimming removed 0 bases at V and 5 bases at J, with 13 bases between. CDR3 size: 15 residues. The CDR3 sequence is CASSLGEVTGTEAFF. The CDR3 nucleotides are TGTGCCAGCAGCTTAGGGGAGGTCACGGGGACTGAAGCTTTCTTT.

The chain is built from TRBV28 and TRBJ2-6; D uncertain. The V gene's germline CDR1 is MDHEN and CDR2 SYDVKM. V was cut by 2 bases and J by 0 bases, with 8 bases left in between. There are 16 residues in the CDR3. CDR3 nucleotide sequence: TGTGCCAGCAGTTTACACGCAGGCTCTGGGGCCAACGTCCTGACTTTC. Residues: CASSLHAGSGANVLTF.

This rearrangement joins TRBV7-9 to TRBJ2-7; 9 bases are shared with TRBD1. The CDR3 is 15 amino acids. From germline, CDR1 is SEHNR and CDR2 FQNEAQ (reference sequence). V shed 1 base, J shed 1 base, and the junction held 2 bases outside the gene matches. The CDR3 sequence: CASSLGGTGSYEQYF. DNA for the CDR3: TGTGCCAGCAGCTTAGGAGGGACAGGGTCCTACGAGCAGTACTTC.

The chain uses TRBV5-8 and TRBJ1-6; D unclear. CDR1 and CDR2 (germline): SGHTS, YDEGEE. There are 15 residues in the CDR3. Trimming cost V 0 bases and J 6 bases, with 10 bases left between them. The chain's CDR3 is CASSLESGFNSPLHF. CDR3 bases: TGTGCCAGCAGCTTGGAATCGGGGTTTAATTCACCCCTCCACTTT.

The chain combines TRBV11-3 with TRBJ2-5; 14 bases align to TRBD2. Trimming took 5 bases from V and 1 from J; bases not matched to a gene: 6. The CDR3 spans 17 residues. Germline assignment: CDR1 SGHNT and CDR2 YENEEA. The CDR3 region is CASSTGLAGGGQETQYF. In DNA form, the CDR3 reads TGTGCCAGCAGCACAGGACTAGCGGGAGGAGGCCAAGAGACCCAGTACTTC.

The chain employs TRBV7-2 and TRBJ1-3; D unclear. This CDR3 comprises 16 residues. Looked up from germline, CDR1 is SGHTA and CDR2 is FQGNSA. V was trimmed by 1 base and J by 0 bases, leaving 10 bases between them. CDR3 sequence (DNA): TGTGCCAGCAGCTTAGGTACGGTTAGCTCTGGAAACACCATATATTTT. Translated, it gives CASSLGTVSSGNTIYF.

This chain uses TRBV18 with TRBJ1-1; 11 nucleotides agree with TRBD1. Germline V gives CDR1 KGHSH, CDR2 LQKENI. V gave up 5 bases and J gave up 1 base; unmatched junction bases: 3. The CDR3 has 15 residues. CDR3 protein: CASSTGTGGNTEAFF. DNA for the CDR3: TGTGCCAGCTCAACCGGGACAGGGGGGAACACTGAAGCTTTCTTT.

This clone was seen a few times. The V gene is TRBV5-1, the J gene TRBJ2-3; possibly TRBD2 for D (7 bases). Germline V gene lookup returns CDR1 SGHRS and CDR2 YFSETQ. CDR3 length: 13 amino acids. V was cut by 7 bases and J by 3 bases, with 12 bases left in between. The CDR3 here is CASGGGWTDTQYF. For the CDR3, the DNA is TGCGCCAGCGGCGGGGGCTGGACAGATACGCAGTATTTT. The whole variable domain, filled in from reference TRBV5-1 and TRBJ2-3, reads KAGVTQTPRYLIKTRGQQVTLSCSPISGHRSVSWYQQTPGQGLQFLFEYFSETQRNKGNFPGRFSGRQFSNSRSEMNVSTLELGDSALYLCASGGGWTDTQYFGPGTRLTVL.

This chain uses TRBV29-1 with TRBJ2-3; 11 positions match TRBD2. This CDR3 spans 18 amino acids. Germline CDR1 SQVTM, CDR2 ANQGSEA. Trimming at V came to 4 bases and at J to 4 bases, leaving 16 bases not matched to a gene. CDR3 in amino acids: CSVVFGSGGARVSDTQYF. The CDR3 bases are TGCAGCGTTGTTTTTGGTAGCGGGGGGGCCCGGGTTTCAGATACGCAGTATTTT.

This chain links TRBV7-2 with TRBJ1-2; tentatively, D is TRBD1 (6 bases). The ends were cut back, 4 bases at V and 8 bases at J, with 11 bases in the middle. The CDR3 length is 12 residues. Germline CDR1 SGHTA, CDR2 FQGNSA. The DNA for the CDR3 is TGTGCCAGCAGCTCACAGGGCGGGGGCTACACCTTC. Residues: CASSSQGGGYTF.

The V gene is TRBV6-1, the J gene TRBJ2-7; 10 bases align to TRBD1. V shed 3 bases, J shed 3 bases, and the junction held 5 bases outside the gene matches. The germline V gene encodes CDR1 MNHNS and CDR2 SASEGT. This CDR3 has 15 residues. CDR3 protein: CASSDRDRGIYEQYV. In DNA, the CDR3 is TGTGCCAGCAGTGACCGGGACAGGGGCATCTACGAGCAGTACGTC.

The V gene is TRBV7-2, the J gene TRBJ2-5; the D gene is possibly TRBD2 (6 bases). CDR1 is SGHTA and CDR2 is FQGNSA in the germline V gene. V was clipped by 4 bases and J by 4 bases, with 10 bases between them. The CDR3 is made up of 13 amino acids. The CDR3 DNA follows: TGTGCCAGCAGCTGGGGGGAGCGAGAGACCCAGTACTTC. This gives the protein CASSWGERETQYF.

CDR3: CASSLGGGGDEQYV. The CDR3 DNA reads TGTGCCAGCAGCCTCGGCGGGGGGGGAGACGAGCAGTACGTC. The rearrangement joins TRBV6-5 to TRBJ2-7, with 9 positions matching TRBD2. The germline V gene encodes CDR1 MNHEY and CDR2 SVGAGI. Trimming took 6 bases from V and 5 from J; bases not matched to a gene: 8. The CDR3 runs 14 residues.

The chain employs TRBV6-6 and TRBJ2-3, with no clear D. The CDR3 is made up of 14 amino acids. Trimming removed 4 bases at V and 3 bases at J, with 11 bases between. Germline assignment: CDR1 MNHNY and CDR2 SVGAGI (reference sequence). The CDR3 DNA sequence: TGTGCCAGCAGTTCCGGGTATGATACAGATACGCAGTATTTT. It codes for CASSSGYDTDTQYF.

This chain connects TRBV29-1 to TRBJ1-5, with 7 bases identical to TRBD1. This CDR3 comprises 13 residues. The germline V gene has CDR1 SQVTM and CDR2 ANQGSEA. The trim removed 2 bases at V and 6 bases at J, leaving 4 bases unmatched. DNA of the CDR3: TGCAGCGTTGAAACAGGGGACGGTCAGCCCCAGCATTTT. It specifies CSVETGDGQPQHF.

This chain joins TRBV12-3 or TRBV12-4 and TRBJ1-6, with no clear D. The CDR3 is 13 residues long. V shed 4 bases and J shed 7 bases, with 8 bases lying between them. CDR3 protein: CASSYSGNSPLHF. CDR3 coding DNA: TGTGCCAGCAGTTACAGCGGGAATTCACCCCTCCACTTT.

This chain's CDR3 is CASAPTGEGYEQYF. Here the CDR3 DNA reads TGTGCTAGTGCCCCAACAGGGGAAGGATACGAGCAGTACTTC. This chain links TRBV12-5 with TRBJ2-7; 7 bases fit TRBD1. Germline values: CDR1 LGHNT, CDR2 FRNRAP. The ends lost 7 bases at V and 4 bases at J; junction bases unmatched: 10. CDR3 length: 14 amino acids.

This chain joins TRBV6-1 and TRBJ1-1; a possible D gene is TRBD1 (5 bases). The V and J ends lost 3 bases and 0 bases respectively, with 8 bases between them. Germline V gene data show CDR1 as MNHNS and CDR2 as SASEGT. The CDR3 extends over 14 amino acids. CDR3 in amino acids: CASSEPGMNTEAFF. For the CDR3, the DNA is TGTGCCAGCAGTGAGCCAGGGATGAACACTGAAGCTTTCTTT.

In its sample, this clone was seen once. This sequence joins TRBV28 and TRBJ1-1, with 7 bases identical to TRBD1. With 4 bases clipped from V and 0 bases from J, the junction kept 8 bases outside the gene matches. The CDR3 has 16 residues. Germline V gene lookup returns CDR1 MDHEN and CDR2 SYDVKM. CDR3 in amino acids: CASSSPGQLLNTEAFF. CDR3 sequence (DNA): TGTGCCAGCAGTTCACCGGGACAGCTTTTGAACACTGAAGCTTTCTTT. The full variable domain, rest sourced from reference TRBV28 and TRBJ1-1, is DVKVTQSSRYLVKRTGEKVFLECVQDMDHENMFWYRQDPGLGLRLIYFSYDVKMKEKGDIPEGYSVSREKKERFSLILESASTNQTSMYLCASSSPGQLLNTEAFFGQGTRLTVV.

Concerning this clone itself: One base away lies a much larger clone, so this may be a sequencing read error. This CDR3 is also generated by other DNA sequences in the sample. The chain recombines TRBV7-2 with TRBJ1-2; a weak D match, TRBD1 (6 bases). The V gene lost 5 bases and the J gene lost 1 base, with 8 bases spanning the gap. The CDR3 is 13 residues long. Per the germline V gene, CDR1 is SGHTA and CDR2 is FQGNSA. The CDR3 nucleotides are TGTGCCAGCAGCCTGGACAGTAACTATGGCTACACCTTC. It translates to CASSLDSNYGYTF.

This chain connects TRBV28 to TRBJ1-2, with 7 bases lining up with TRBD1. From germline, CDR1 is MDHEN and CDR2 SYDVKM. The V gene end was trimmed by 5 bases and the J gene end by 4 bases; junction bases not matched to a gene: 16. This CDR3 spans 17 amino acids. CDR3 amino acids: CASSPAPSNRGIYGYTF. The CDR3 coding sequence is TGTGCCAGCAGTCCTGCCCCGTCCAACAGGGGAATCTATGGCTACACCTTC.

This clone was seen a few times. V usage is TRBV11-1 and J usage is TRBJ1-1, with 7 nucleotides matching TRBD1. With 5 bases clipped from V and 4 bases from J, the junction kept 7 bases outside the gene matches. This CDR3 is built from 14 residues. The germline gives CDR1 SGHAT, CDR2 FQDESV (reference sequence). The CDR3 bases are TGTGCCAGCAGCCCCCAACAGGGGAGCACTGAAGCTTTCTTT. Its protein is CASSPQQGSTEAFF. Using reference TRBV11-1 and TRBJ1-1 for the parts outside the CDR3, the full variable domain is EAEVAQSPRYKITEKSQAVAFWCDPISGHATLYWYRQILGQGPELLVQFQDESVVDDSQLPKDRFSAERLKGVDSTLKIQPAELGDSAMYLCASSPQQGSTEAFFGQGTRLTVV.

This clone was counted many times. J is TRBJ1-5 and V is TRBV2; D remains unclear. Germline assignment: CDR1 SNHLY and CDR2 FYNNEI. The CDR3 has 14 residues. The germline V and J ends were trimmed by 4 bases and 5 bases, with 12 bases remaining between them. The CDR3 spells CASSGNGGYQPQHF. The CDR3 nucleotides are TGTGCCAGCAGTGGTAACGGAGGGTATCAGCCCCAGCATTTT. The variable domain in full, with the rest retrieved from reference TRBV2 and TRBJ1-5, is EPEVTQTPSHQVTQMGQEVILRCVPISNHLYFYWYRQILGQKVEFLVSFYNNEISEKSEIFDDQFSVERPDGSNFTLKIRSTKLEDSAMYFCASSGNGGYQPQHFGDGTRLSIL.

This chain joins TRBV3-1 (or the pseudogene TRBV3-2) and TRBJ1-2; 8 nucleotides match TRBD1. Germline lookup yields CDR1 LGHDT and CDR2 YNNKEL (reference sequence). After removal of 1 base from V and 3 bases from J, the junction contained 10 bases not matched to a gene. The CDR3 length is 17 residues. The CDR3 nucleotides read TGTGCCAGCAGCCAAGGTCTGTTAGGACAGGGATACTATGGCTACACCTTC. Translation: CASSQGLLGQGYYGYTF.

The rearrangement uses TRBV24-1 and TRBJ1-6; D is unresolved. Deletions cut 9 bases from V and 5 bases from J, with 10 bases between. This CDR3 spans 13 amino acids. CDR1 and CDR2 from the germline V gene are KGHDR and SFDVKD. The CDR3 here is CATSRADNSPLHF. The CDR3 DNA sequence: TGTGCCACCTCGCGAGCTGATAATTCACCCCTCCACTTT.

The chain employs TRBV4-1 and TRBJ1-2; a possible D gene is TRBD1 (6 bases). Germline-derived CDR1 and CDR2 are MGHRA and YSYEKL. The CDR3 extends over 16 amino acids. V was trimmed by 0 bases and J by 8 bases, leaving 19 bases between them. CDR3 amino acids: CASSQDSSGGRGGYTF. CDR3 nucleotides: TGCGCCAGCAGCCAAGATAGTAGCGGGGGGCGCGGCGGCTACACCTTC.

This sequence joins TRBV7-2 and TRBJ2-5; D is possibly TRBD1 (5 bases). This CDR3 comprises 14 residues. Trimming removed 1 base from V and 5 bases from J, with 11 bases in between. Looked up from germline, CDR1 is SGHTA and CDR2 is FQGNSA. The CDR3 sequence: CASSLVRGWETQYF. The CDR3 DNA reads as TGTGCCAGCAGCTTAGTAAGGGGCTGGGAGACCCAGTACTTC.

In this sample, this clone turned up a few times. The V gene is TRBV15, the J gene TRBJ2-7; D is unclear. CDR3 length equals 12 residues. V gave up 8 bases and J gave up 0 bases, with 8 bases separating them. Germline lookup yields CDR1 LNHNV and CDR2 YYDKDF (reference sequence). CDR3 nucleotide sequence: TGTGCCACCGGAGCAGTCTCCTACGAGCAGTACTTC. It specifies CATGAVSYEQYF. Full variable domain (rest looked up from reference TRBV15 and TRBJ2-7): DAMVIQNPRYQVTQFGKPVTLSCSQTLNHNVMYWYQQKSSQAPKLLFHYYDKDFNNEADTPDNFQSRRPNTSFCFLDIRSPGLGDTAMYLCATGAVSYEQYFGPGTRLTVT.

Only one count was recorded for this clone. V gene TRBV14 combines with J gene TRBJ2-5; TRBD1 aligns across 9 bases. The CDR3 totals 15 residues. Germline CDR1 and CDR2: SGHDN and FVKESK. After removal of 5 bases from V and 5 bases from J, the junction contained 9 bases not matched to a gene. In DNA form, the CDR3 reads TGTGCCAGCAGCTTGATCACAGGGGGCGGGGAGACCCAGTACTTC. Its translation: CASSLITGGGETQYF. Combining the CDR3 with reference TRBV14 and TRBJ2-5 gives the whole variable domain EAGVTQFPSHSVIEKGQTVTLRCDPISGHDNLYWYRRVMGKEIKFLLHFVKESKQDESGMPNNRFLAERTGGTYSTLKVQPAELEDSGVYFCASSLITGGGETQYFGPGTRLLVL.

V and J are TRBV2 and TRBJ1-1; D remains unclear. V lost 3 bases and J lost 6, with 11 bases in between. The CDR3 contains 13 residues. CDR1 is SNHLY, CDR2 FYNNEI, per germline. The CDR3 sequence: CASSERDMAEAFF. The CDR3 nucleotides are TGTGCCAGCAGTGAGAGGGATATGGCTGAAGCTTTCTTT.

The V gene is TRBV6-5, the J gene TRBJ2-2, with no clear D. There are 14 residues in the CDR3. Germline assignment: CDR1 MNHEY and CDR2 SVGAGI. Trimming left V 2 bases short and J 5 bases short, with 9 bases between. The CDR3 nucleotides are TGTGCCAGCAGTTACGAGCACTTAACCGGGGAGCTGTTTTTT. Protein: CASSYEHLTGELFF.

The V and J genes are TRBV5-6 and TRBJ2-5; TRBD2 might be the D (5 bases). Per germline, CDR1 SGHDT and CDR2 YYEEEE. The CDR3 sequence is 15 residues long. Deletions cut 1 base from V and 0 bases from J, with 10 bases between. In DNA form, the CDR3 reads TGTGCCAGCAGCTTGCGGGAACCGTACCAAGAGACCCAGTACTTC. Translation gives CASSLREPYQETQYF. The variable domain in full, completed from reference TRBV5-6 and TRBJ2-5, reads DAGVTQSPTHLIKTRGQQVTLRCSPKSGHDTVSWYQQALGQGPQFIFQYYEEEERQRGNFPDRFSGHQFPNYSSELNVNALLLGDSALYLCASSLREPYQETQYFGPGTRLLVL.